The clone carrying this T cell receptor beta chain has more than one count but fewer than ten. Antigen: not known. Germline V CDR1 and CDR2: MNHEY, SMNVEV (reference sequence). CDR3 size: 14 residues. The germline V and J ends were trimmed by 6 bases and 11 bases, with 22 bases remaining between them. Healthy individuals who donated bone marrow served as the donors. This specimen comes from a study of cytomegalovirus exposure and HLA in healthy donors. Overall study findings and caveats: Fewer N-insertions than the approximately 700-donor mean were reportedly shown by an Asian-associated ancestry cluster in a later analysis. Based on reports, TCR beta sequences accurately predicted HLA-A and HLA-B alleles for most subjects. An analysis that was carried out later associated 17,000 or so TCR beta sequences with HLA alleles at 0.05 false discovery rate.

60 Vbeta and 13 Jbeta primers were used in PCR. Sequenced by immunoSEQ multiplex PCR; TCRdb stores in-frame clones only, minus some. The sample contains approximately 140,000 clones, 75% to 90% of which appear only once. The specimen was PBMCs. The sequence was collected from a woman between 35 and 50 years old in good health and CMV-seronegative. The chain couples TRBV27 to TRBJ2-5; D is perhaps TRBD2 (5 bases). CDR3 region: CASSNRPPATTQYF. The CDR3 region has the DNA TGTGCCAGCAGCAACCGCCCTCCGGCGACTACTCAGTACTTC.